This TCR beta chain was sequenced for a study of shared clonotypes between healthy human individuals (dated by TCRdb to 2020 to 2022). Broadly, across the study: Three men and two women, aged 18 to 49 years, made up the cohort. For each donor, CD4 naive and CD4 memory were each given three plates, CD8 naive was given two plates, and CD8 memory was given one plate. To estimate repertoire size and how much clonotype sharing occurs between individuals, the study deeply sequenced the blood TCR repertoires of roughly 5 healthy adults. To increase sequencing depth and limit assay-specific biases, TCR repertoire library preparation and sequencing were carried out by different laboratories using diverse techniques. Each donor's leukapheresis produced roughly between about 0.9 and 9.5 billion PBMCs. The paper's findings and limits, for the study overall: Only blood was sampled, and tissue TCR repertoires likely differ from those in blood. When a handful of donors were compared, the shared fraction of clonotypes was roughly 4.8% for naive CD4, over 3% for naive CD8, 2.3% for memory CD4, and 0.35% to 0.4% for memory CD8. Higher generation probabilities were observed for clonotypes shared by all four sorted-subset donors than for non-shared clonotypes. Based on pairwise subsampling, the degree of clonotype sharing among donors was expected to be affected by sequencing depth. Larger estimated clonotype richness was generally found for naive subsets than for memory subsets. Even with the large sequencing depth, rarefaction of the sorted-subset datasets indicated that sequencing was incomplete. The genetic and exposure-history diversity represented was limited by the small number of donors.

The donors were healthy, HIV-negative adults who had no recently reported acute infections or vaccinations. Every donor was a Caucasian adult living in Nashville, Tennessee, USA. CD4+ T cells were enriched through magnetic negative selection, after which naive cells were positively selected on CD45RA and the remaining negative fraction served as the memory subset. Blood was collected by leukapheresis, and PBMCs were isolated by Ficoll-Histopaque density gradient centrifugation and then cryopreserved in liquid nitrogen vapor phase. Purity and quantity of every magnetically sorted T cell population were checked by analytical flow cytometry. Genomic DNA was isolated from each sorted fraction and quantified by UV absorbance on a Nanodrop 2000c. Points on this clone: The clone's antigen remains unknown. Base-call qualities are not available, and no considerably larger clone is one nucleotide away. Other DNA sequences in this specimen translate into the identical CDR3.

CDR1 and CDR2 are read off the germline V gene as SGHRS and YFSETQ. The germline ends are 8 bases apart after V is trimmed by 0 bases and J by 0 bases. Reading from cysteine to phenylalanine, the CDR3 counts 15 amino acids. Left in the record is the CDR3 DNA by itself, 45 bases read in frame from the first base. TCR CDR3 regions were amplified from genomic DNA by multiplex PCR using the deep immunoSEQ assay. Extracted genomic DNA from each cell subset was distributed evenly across all wells of several immunoSEQ 96-well plates, and each plate was treated as a replicate. Each replicate PCR for sorted subsets received around 0.2 ug genomic DNA, equal to around 32,000 T cell genomes. The purified libraries were quantified using a Qubit 3.0 fluorometer, sized with a Bioanalyzer 2100, and then quantified again using the KAPA Library Quantification kit. Every immunoSEQ 96-well plate was sequenced on a separate single-read 150-cycle Illumina NextSeq 550 flow cell. Concerning the study's data processing: Because only junctional sequences without quality scores were contained in the immunoSEQ output, filtering matching that applied to full-length reads could not be performed. Sequences were annotated with PyIR, a Python wrapper for IgBLAST v1.9, using IMGT germline references to assign V/J genes and CDR3. Reads were removed for weak V/J assignments (E-value above 1e-6), missing CDR3, stop codons, out-of-frame junctions, or ambiguous translated residues. V3J clonotypes were defined by identical inferred V gene, J gene, and CDR3 amino acid sequence. Percentage overlap between repertoires was calculated by dividing the number of shared unique clonotypes by the size of the smaller repertoire. Repertoire richness was assessed with RTK rarefaction, the Chao1 estimator, and Recon v2.1 estimates of unobserved clonotypes. For all TCRbeta clonotypes obtained by the gDNA method from a few donors, generation probabilities were computed with OLGA. What TCRdb holds here is the immuneACCESS table cut down to in-frame rearrangements. Part of the clones is not present; checked against another copy, under half of the missing clones reflect an unresolved V gene, and the others are unexplained. V and J calls and clone size are those listed in that table; D and trimming were worked out from the DNA. The sample has 550,000 to 700,000 clones on record, about three quarters of them singletons. In total, the top ten clones hold around 2% of the sample.

This clonotype was obtained from a woman in her thirties in good health. Here the chain combines TRBV5-1 and TRBJ2-3, with TRBD2 perhaps the D gene, on 6 matching bases. Source material: memory CD4+ T cells sorted from blood. According to the study, the label for this sample's cell subset or site signals: CD45RA-negative fraction. The nucleotides are TGCGCCAGCAGCTTGGTGAGCGGGAGCACAGATACGCAGTATTTT. This gives the protein CASSLVSGSTDTQYF.